This TCR beta chain emerged from a study of T cell clonotyping in hematopoietic cell transplantation. As for the study in general: Recipient blood drawn about 28 days pretransplant and days 30, 100, 180 after. Study observations and caveats: At the given depth, recipient repertoires were over 95% de novo clonotypes. After transplant, recipient diversity fell while pathologically expanded clonotypes grew through day 180. Higher Inverse Simpson Index values in graft donor and pretransplant recipient predicted broader posttransplant TCR diversity.

As for this clone: No antigen is known for it.

The V segment lost 0 bases and the J segment 10 bases; nucleotides outside the gene matches: 6. CDR3 length: 13 amino acids. Germline CDR1 is GTSNPN and CDR2 is SVGIG (reference sequence). Produced via immunoSEQ multiplex PCR; TCRdb's table is partial and in-frame only. This sample has 8,000 to 8,500 clones, with roughly 91% found just once. The rearrangement uses TRBV30 and TRBJ2-1, with TRBD1 matching 7 bases. Sequenced here: peripheral blood mononuclear cells, sampled at the time of graft-versus-host disease after allogeneic stem cell transplant. The TCR originated in a male patient aged 55 to 70 who had an allogeneic stem cell transplant from a related donor, so the T cells may come from the graft donor. Some clones in this sample may be carry-over from other donors' samples. CDR3 nucleotides: TGTGCCTGGAGTGTAGTTAGGGGGCACGAGCAGTTCTTC. Encoded protein: CAWSVVRGHEQFF.